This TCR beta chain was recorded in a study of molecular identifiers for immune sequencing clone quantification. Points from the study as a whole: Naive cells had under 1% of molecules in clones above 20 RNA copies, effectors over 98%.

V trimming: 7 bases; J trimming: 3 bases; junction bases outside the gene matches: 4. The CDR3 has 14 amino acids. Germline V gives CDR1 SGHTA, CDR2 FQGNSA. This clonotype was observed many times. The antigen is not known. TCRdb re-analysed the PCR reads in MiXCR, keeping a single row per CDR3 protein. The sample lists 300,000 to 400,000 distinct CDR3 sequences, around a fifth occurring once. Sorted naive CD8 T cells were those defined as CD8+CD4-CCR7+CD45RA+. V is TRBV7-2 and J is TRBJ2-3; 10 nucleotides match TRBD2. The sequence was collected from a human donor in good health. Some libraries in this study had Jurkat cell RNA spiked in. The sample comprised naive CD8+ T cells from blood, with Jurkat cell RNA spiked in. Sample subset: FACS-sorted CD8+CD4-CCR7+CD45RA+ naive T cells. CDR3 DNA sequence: TGTGCCAGCACCAGGACTAGCGGTACAGATACGCAGTATTTT. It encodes CASTRTSGTDTQYF.